This TCR beta chain derives from a study of T-cell memory formation after mild COVID-19. Study-level background: Clustering of TCRs was largely donor specific.

MiXCR, applied by TCRdb to the 5' RACE reads, yields one record per CDR3 protein. Among around 420,000 distinct CDR3 sequences listed, around 24% were seen once. This clonotype was seen just once. V gave up 2 bases and J gave up 0 bases, with 17 bases separating them. This CDR3 is 18 amino acids long. Germline V lookup: CDR1 ENHRY, CDR2 SYGVKD. The chain links TRBV10-3 to TRBJ2-4; a possible D gene is TRBD2 (6 bases). The TCR comes from an adult woman who had mild COVID-19 (a few samples of this study predate the infection). Cell type and time point are not known. Material: PBMCs or a T cell subset sorted from them (not recorded which). CDR3 sequence: CAISESGPGALAKNIQYF. Written as DNA, the CDR3 is TGTGCCATCAGTGAGAGCGGGCCAGGAGCCCTAGCCAAAAACATTCAGTACTTC.